This entry describes one TCR beta chain. Its antigen is unidentified. TCR alpha and TCR beta cDNA libraries carrying sample barcodes and UMIs were produced by 5'RACE using constant-segment primers. Using its own MiXCR run on the 5' RACE reads, TCRdb lists one record per CDR3 protein. The sample carries under 300,000 distinct CDR3 sequences, approximately 7.6% recorded once. The sample comes from a study of T-cell memory formation after mild COVID-19. Study results and caveats: CD4+ contracting clones were found mainly in CM and EM, and CD8+ ones in EMRA.

In germline, CDR1 is DFQATT, CDR2 SNEGSKA (reference sequence). The CDR3 spans 15 residues. With 3 bases clipped from V and 11 bases from J, the junction kept 13 bases outside the gene matches. The source material was PBMCs or a T cell subset sorted from them (not recorded which). This receptor was identified in a man between 18 and 35 years old who had mild COVID-19 (a few samples of this study predate the infection). Cell type and time point are not known. This sequence joins TRBV20-1 and TRBJ1-6, with 7 bases aligning to TRBD1. In nucleotides, the CDR3 is TGCAGTGCTAGTGAGGACGCGACAGGGTATACACCCCTCCACTTT. This translates into CSASEDATGYTPLHF.